The clone carrying this TCR beta chain occurred once. The antigen is not known. These data originate in a study of T cell responses to AZD1222 COVID-19 vaccine. About the study: Analyses pooled second doses at about 4 or about 12 weeks.

The CDR3 totals 14 residues. From germline, CDR1 is LNHDA and CDR2 SQIVND (reference sequence). Losses at the gene ends were 10 bases for V and 9 bases for J; bases not matched to a gene: 11. Measured with immunoSEQ multiplex PCR; TCRdb has only the in-frame clones, and not every one. In the table there are about 130,000 clones, 80% to 95% of which are singletons. Study-wide results and caveats: Among the donors, most were white British and more were female, and clonal diversity was possibly underestimated.

Sequenced material: peripheral blood, taken on day 0 of AZD1222 vaccination. This TCR was sampled from an adult in good health. The gene calls are TRBV19 and TRBJ1-6; 8 positions agree with TRBD1. The CDR3 here is CATHNGQGGSPLHF. CDR3 in DNA: TGTGCCACCCATAATGGACAGGGTGGTTCACCCCTCCACTTT.